These 20 T cell receptor beta chains came from one sample sequenced in a study of T cell responses to AZD1222 COVID-19 vaccine. Sequencing was performed with immunoSEQ multiplex PCR; in TCRdb, only in-frame clones are kept and a portion is missing. The repertoire holds 15,000 to 20,000 clones, with nearly 90% as singletons. The starting material was peripheral blood, obtained 28 days after the second AZD1222 dose. These receptors were obtained from an adult who received the AZD1222 COVID-19 vaccine.

The J gene is TRBJ1-1, the V gene TRBV10-3, with 7 bases lining up with TRBD1. V was clipped by 6 bases and J by 7 bases; unmatched bases: 8. The CDR3 loop spans 13 amino acids. Looked up from germline, CDR1 is ENHRY and CDR2 is SYGVKD. For the CDR3, the DNA is TGTGCCATCAGCCTAGACAGGGATGATGAAGCTTTCTTT. It specifies CAISLDRDDEAFF.

The gene calls are TRBV6-5 and TRBJ2-6; D not certain. Trimming removed 4 bases from V and 6 bases from J, with 10 bases in between. The CDR3 sequence is 14 residues long. CDR1 MNHEY and CDR2 SVGAGI come from the germline V gene. CDR3 loop: CASSLDRMANVLTF. CDR3 nucleotides: TGTGCCAGCAGTTTAGACCGAATGGCCAACGTCCTGACTTTC.

The genes are TRBV2 and TRBJ2-2, with 7 bases lining up with TRBD1. The CDR3 length is 15 residues. Per germline, CDR1 SNHLY and CDR2 FYNNEI. Trimming cost V 6 bases and J 6 bases; bases outside gene matches: 10. The CDR3 bases are TGTGCCAGCAGGATAGAGACAGGGACCCCCGGGGAGCTGTTTTTT. Translating gives CASRIETGTPGELFF.

The chain employs TRBV15 and TRBJ1-5, with D tentatively TRBD1 (5 bases). Germline lookup yields CDR1 LNHNV and CDR2 YYDKDF (reference sequence). The length of the CDR3 is 14 residues. V was shortened by 3 bases and J by 13 bases, with 19 bases between the two germline ends. Here the CDR3 DNA reads TGTGCCACCAGCAGCGACAGAAAAATTCCCCTACAGCATTTT. This codes for CATSSDRKIPLQHF. Variable domain in full (rest from reference TRBV15 and TRBJ1-5): DAMVIQNPRYQVTQFGKPVTLSCSQTLNHNVMYWYQQKSSQAPKLLFHYYDKDFNNEADTPDNFQSRRPNTSFCFLDIRSPGLGDTAMYLCATSSDRKIPLQHFGDGTRLSIL.

To note about this clone: One end of the junction fails to match germline, which may point to a read error. V and J are TRBV7-7 and TRBJ2-5; D is possibly TRBD1 (5 bases). This CDR3 contains 15 residues. Germline V gene sequence: CDR1 SSHAT, CDR2 FNYEAQ (reference sequence). The CDR3 here is CASSLGAEPGETQYF. The DNA of the CDR3 is TGTGCTAGCAGCTTAGGGGCGGAGCCTGGGGAGACCCAGTACTTC.

The chain uses TRBV28 and TRBJ2-1, with a weak D call TRBD1 (6 bases). Trimming shortened V by 6 bases and J by 7 bases, and 13 bases separated the two germline ends. Germline V gives CDR1 MDHEN, CDR2 SYDVKM. This CDR3 has 13 amino acids. CDR3 region: CASSLQGPNEQFF. CDR3 sequence (DNA): TGTGCCAGCAGCCTACAGGGACCGAATGAGCAGTTCTTC.

This sequence joins TRBV5-8 and TRBJ2-1; the D is unclear. The CDR3 consists of 14 residues. Germline V gene data show CDR1 as SGHTS and CDR2 as YDEGEE. V lost 3 bases, J lost 8 bases, and 15 bases lay in between. In nucleotides, the CDR3 is TGTGCCAGCAGCTCCCTCGGTACTAACTATGAGCAGTTCTTC. It codes for CASSSLGTNYEQFF. The full variable domain, rest sourced from reference TRBV5-8 and TRBJ2-1, is EAGVTQSPTHLIKTRGQQATLRCSPISGHTSVYWYQQALGLGLQFLLWYDEGEERNRGNFPPRFSGRQFPNYSSELNVNALELEDSALYLCASSSLGTNYEQFFGPGTRLTVL.

The chain employs TRBV24-1 and TRBJ2-2; D possibly corresponds to TRBD1 (6 bases). Between the trimmed V and J ends, which lost 4 bases and 2 bases, there was a span of 13 bases. The CDR3 extends over 16 amino acids. Germline CDR1 KGHDR, CDR2 SFDVKD. CDR3 amino acids: CATSEGTTTNTGELFF. The CDR3 coding sequence is TGTGCCACCAGTGAAGGGACAACCACAAACACCGGGGAGCTGTTTTTT.

This chain connects TRBV12-1 to TRBJ2-1; the table gives TRBD2 as D, unverified against the DNA. TRBV12-1 is deemed a pseudogene. The CDR3 length is 16 residues. CDR3 sequence reads: CASSLRLAGPGGEQFF. The CDR3 DNA reads TGTGCCAGCAGCTTGAGACTAGCGGGGCCGGGGGGTGAGCAGTTCTTC.

This clone was seen a handful of times. This chain uses TRBV7-2 with TRBJ1-1; D is possibly TRBD1 (5 bases). The V end was cut by 4 bases, the J end by 1 base, with 10 bases between. Germline lookup yields CDR1 SGHTA and CDR2 FQGNSA. There are 14 residues in the CDR3. The CDR3 sequence: CASSSGPPNTEAFF. As DNA, the CDR3 is TGTGCCAGCAGCTCGGGACCGCCGAACACTGAAGCTTTCTTT.

The chain is built from TRBV30 and TRBJ2-1; D call uncertain. Per germline, CDR1 GTSNPN and CDR2 SVGIG (reference sequence). V lost 5 bases and J 0 bases, leaving 11 bases between the germline ends. CDR3 length: 14 amino acids. The CDR3: CAWSRISSYNEQFF. The DNA of the CDR3 is TGTGCCTGGTCCCGGATTAGCTCCTACAATGAGCAGTTCTTC.

CDR3 coding DNA: TGTGCCAGCAGCCAGGGACTAGCGGGAGAGGGGACAGATACGCAGTATTTT. This encodes CASSQGLAGEGTDTQYF. The chain links TRBV4-2 to TRBJ2-3; TRBD2 agrees at 14 bases. V was clipped by 3 bases and J by 3 bases; unmatched bases: 5. The CDR3 extends over 17 amino acids. Germline V gene sequence: CDR1 LGHNA, CDR2 YNFKEQ.

The chain carries TRBV19 and TRBJ2-1, with a tentative D call TRBD1 (6 bases). Germline V gene sequence: CDR1 LNHDA, CDR2 SQIVND (reference sequence). The CDR3 covers 12 residues. V was shortened by 9 bases and J by 4 bases, with 10 bases between the two germline ends. Here the CDR3 DNA reads TGTGCCAGCAAAGACAGGTACAATGAGCAGTTCTTC. It translates to CASKDRYNEQFF. Variable domain in full (rest from reference TRBV19 and TRBJ2-1): DGGITQSPKYLFRKEGQNVTLSCEQNLNHDAMYWYRQDPGQGLRLIYYSQIVNDFQKGDIAEGYSVSREKKESFPLTVTSAQKNPTAFYLCASKDRYNEQFFGPGTRLTVL.

V usage is TRBV4-1 and J usage is TRBJ1-4, with D possibly being TRBD1 (6 bases). Germline V gene data show CDR1 as MGHRA and CDR2 as YSYEKL. This CDR3 contains 15 residues. V gave up 3 bases and J gave up 8 bases, with 16 bases separating them. Here the CDR3 reads CASSHLNRAREKLFF. The CDR3 nucleotides are TGCGCCAGCAGCCACTTAAACAGGGCCAGAGAAAAACTGTTTTTT.

The V call is TRBV10-1, the J call TRBJ2-3; D is ambiguous. The germline gives CDR1 WNHNN, CDR2 SYGVQD (reference sequence). This CDR3 has 13 residues. The V end was cut by 6 bases, the J end by 1 base, with 8 bases between. The CDR3 loop is CASSSSGTDTQYF. CDR3 in DNA: TGCGCCAGCAGCTCTTCGGGCACAGATACGCAGTATTTT.

This chain links TRBV27 with TRBJ2-1; the match to TRBD2 covers 10 bases. Germline V CDR1 and CDR2: MNHEY, SMNVEV (reference sequence). With V trimmed by 7 bases and J by 9 bases, 12 bases remained unmatched. The CDR3 has 15 residues. CDR3 residues: CASTPRGLALGEQFF. CDR3 sequence (DNA): TGTGCCAGCACCCCCCGGGGACTAGCGTTGGGTGAGCAGTTCTTC.

The chain uses TRBV6-5 and TRBJ1-4; a possible D gene is TRBD1 (6 bases). The germline gives CDR1 MNHEY, CDR2 SVGAGI. The V gene lost 6 bases and the J gene lost 6 bases, with 17 bases spanning the gap. The CDR3 consists of 15 residues. The CDR3 DNA reads TGTGCCAGCAGCCCCCTCAGGGGCAAGGATGAAAAACTGTTTTTT. Its protein product is CASSPLRGKDEKLFF.

This chain uses TRBV7-2 with TRBJ2-1, with D maybe TRBD1 (6 bases). Deletions cut 5 bases from V and 4 bases from J, with 15 bases between. CDR3 length: 15 amino acids. Germline assignment: CDR1 SGHTA and CDR2 FQGNSA. The CDR3, as DNA: TGTGCCAGCAGCCAACGAGGGACATATTACAATGAGCAGTTCTTC. The encoded protein is CASSQRGTYYNEQFF.

The V and J genes are TRBV19 and TRBJ1-2; 11 bases align to TRBD1. The CDR3 contains 15 residues. V lost 11 bases and J lost 6; bases outside the gene matches: 14. The germline CDR1 and CDR2 sequences are LNHDA and SQIVND (reference sequence). CDR3 sequence: CASKGGVDRGHGYTF. The CDR3 DNA sequence: TGTGCCTCCAAAGGAGGGGTGGACAGGGGGCATGGCTACACCTTC.

The chain carries TRBV7-2 and TRBJ1-4, with 7 bases lining up with TRBD1. Germline values: CDR1 SGHTA, CDR2 FQGNSA. The CDR3 has 14 residues. J gave up 8 bases and V 4 bases, and 7 bases lay outside the gene matches. CDR3 DNA: TGTGCCAGCAGCTATGTTGGGGGACAGGAAAAACTGTTTTTT. This codes for CASSYVGGQEKLFF.